What follows are 17 T cell receptor beta chains derived from one specimen sequenced in a study of blood T cell repertoires in COVID-19. This table comes from immunoSEQ multiplex PCR, and its TCRdb copy is limited to in-frame clones, with some not included. The data contain almost 350,000 clones, roughly 90% of them singletons. The material sequenced was PBMCs or T cells enriched from blood (not recorded which). These receptors originate from a woman under 40 who had been exposed to COVID-19.

The chain joins TRBV6-5 to TRBJ1-4; D ambiguous. Germline CDR1 MNHEY, CDR2 SVGAGI. The length of the CDR3 is 14 residues. V was clipped by 2 bases and J by 4 bases, with 8 bases between them. CDR3 in amino acids: CASSYPTGNEKLFF. The CDR3 coding sequence is TGTGCCAGCAGTTACCCCACGGGTAATGAAAAACTGTTTTTT.

This sequence joins TRBV7-2 and TRBJ2-1, with 13 nucleotides matching TRBD2. Germline lookup yields CDR1 SGHTA and CDR2 FQGNSA. J lost 2 bases, V lost 5 bases, and 6 bases had no gene match. The CDR3 runs 17 residues. The CDR3 DNA follows: TGTGCCAGCAGCGCAAAGGGGACTAGCGGGGCCTACAATGAGCAGTTCTTC. Amino acids: CASSAKGTSGAYNEQFF.

This sequence joins TRBV6-4 and TRBJ2-7, with 9 positions matching TRBD2. CDR1 and CDR2 from the germline V gene are MRHNA and SNTAGT. CDR3 size: 15 residues. With V trimmed by 7 bases and J by 1 base, 8 bases remained unmatched. For the CDR3, the DNA is TGTGCCAGCAAGCTGACTAGCGGAGGATCCTACGAGCAGTACTTC. Amino acid sequence: CASKLTSGGSYEQYF.

The chain uses TRBV18 and TRBJ1-2; no firm D call. The CDR3 is 13 amino acids. V was cut by 2 bases and J by 2 bases, with 6 bases left in between. The germline CDR1 and CDR2 sequences are KGHSH and LQKENI. The CDR3 nucleotides read TGTGCCAGCTCACCAGCCGGGAACTATGGCTACACCTTC. Its protein is CASSPAGNYGYTF.

This sequence joins TRBV7-2 and TRBJ2-5, with D possibly being TRBD1 (7 bases). V dropped 4 bases and J dropped 4 bases, with 13 bases sitting between them. The CDR3 loop spans 14 amino acids. Per germline, CDR1 SGHTA and CDR2 FQGNSA. In DNA form, the CDR3 reads TGTGCCAGCAGCTGGCAGGGGGGCGGAGAGACCCAGTACTTC. Protein: CASSWQGGGETQYF.

The chain links TRBV27 to TRBJ2-2; 9 bases line up with TRBD2. After removal of 6 bases from V and 5 bases from J, the junction contained 19 bases not matched to a gene. The CDR3 length is 19 residues. Looked up from germline, CDR1 is MNHEY and CDR2 is SMNVEV (reference sequence). The CDR3, as DNA: TGTGCCAGCAGCCCCGACACTATACGACTAGCGGAACGGACCGGGGAGCTGTTTTTT. Encoded protein: CASSPDTIRLAERTGELFF.

The DNA of the CDR3 is TGTGCCAGCTCACCGACAGGAAACAATGAGCAGTTCTTC. This gives the protein CASSPTGNNEQFF. The chain carries TRBV18 and TRBJ2-1, with D perhaps TRBD1 (6 bases). Looked up from germline, CDR1 is KGHSH and CDR2 is LQKENI. The CDR3 is made up of 13 amino acids. V lost 3 bases and J lost 5, with 8 bases in between.

The chain joins TRBV9 to TRBJ2-3; 8 bases line up with TRBD1. CDR1 is SGDLS, CDR2 YYNGEE, per germline. V trimming: 3 bases; J trimming: 2 bases; junction bases outside the gene matches: 14. The CDR3 has 18 residues. The CDR3 region is CASSGLEDRDGITDTQYF. In DNA, the CDR3 is TGTGCCAGCAGCGGTCTAGAGGACAGGGATGGGATCACAGATACGCAGTATTTT.

The chain has TRBV3-1 (or the pseudogene TRBV3-2) and TRBJ2-7, with unresolved D. Between the trimmed V and J ends, which lost 3 bases and 0 bases, there was a span of 12 bases. The CDR3 consists of 15 residues. Germline CDR1 and CDR2: LGHDT and YNNKEL (reference sequence). The CDR3 region has the DNA TGTGCCAGCAGCCACAAAGCGAAGAGCTCCTACGAGCAGTACTTC. Its protein product is CASSHKAKSSYEQYF.

The chain couples TRBV6-5 to TRBJ2-2; D is perhaps TRBD1 (5 bases). Germline assignment: CDR1 MNHEY and CDR2 SVGAGI. V was shortened by 2 bases and J by 2 bases, with 12 bases between the two germline ends. The CDR3 runs to 16 residues. The CDR3 nucleotides are TGTGCCAGCAGTTACACAAGTGGGGCAAACACCGGGGAGCTGTTTTTT. Translation: CASSYTSGANTGELFF.

J is TRBJ2-3 and V is TRBV30; 7 bases match TRBD2. Looked up from germline, CDR1 is GTSNPN and CDR2 is SVGIG (reference sequence). This CDR3 contains 15 residues. V shed 4 bases and J 1 base; nucleotides not matched to a gene: 8. CDR3 sequence (DNA): TGTGCCTGGACCAGACTAGCCTCTCGCACAGATACGCAGTATTTT. Translation gives CAWTRLASRTDTQYF.

The chain uses TRBV13 and TRBJ1-2; tentative D call: TRBD1 (6 bases). This CDR3 is built from 14 residues. V lost 2 bases to trimming and J lost 6 bases, with 13 bases between them. CDR1 is PRHDT, CDR2 FYEKMQ, per germline (reference sequence). The CDR3 sequence: CASSLRGGVNGYTF. The DNA of the CDR3 is TGTGCCAGCAGCTTAAGGGGGGGCGTAAATGGCTACACCTTC.

The J gene is TRBJ2-2, the V gene TRBV7-3, with D perhaps TRBD1 (6 bases). Looked up from germline, CDR1 is SGHTA and CDR2 is FQGTGA. V was clipped by 5 bases and J by 8 bases, with 15 bases between them. The CDR3 runs 14 residues. The CDR3 is CASSPGQQGGELFF. CDR3 coding DNA: TGTGCCAGCAGCCCAGGACAGCAAGGGGGGGAGCTGTTTTTT.

V is TRBV6-5 and J is TRBJ1-5; TRBD1 matches 9 bases. Trimming at V came to 4 bases and at J to 1 base, leaving 2 bases not matched to a gene. This CDR3 is 15 amino acids long. Germline assignment: CDR1 MNHEY and CDR2 SVGAGI. The CDR3, as DNA: TGTGCCAGCAGTTTGACAGGGGGGAGCAATCAGCCCCAGCATTTT. Amino acids: CASSLTGGSNQPQHF.

The sample holds one count of this clone. V and J are TRBV28 and TRBJ1-2, with 8 bases matching TRBD1. The length of the CDR3 is 15 residues. Germline values: CDR1 MDHEN, CDR2 SYDVKM. Trimming took 5 bases from V and 4 from J; bases not matched to a gene: 9. CDR3 amino acids: CASSTLTGEGYGYTF. CDR3 sequence (DNA): TGTGCCAGCAGTACCTTGACAGGGGAGGGCTATGGCTACACCTTC.

This clone was seen only once. CDR3 in amino acids: CASSVLQGSDEAQYF. CDR3 coding DNA: TGTGCCAGCAGCGTACTACAGGGATCAGACGAGGCCCAGTACTTC. V gene TRBV2 combines with J gene TRBJ2-5; tentatively, D is TRBD1 (6 bases). CDR3 length equals 15 residues. Germline V gene data show CDR1 as SNHLY and CDR2 as FYNNEI. The V gene lost 6 bases and the J gene lost 9 bases, with 23 bases spanning the gap. Supplemented by reference TRBV2 and TRBJ2-5, the full variable domain reads EPEVTQTPSHQVTQMGQEVILRCVPISNHLYFYWYRQILGQKVEFLVSFYNNEISEKSEIFDDQFSVERPDGSNFTLKIRSTKLEDSAMYFCASSVLQGSDEAQYFGPGTRLLVL.

The rearrangement uses TRBV28 and TRBJ2-1, with a weak D call TRBD2 (6 bases). Trimming left V 2 bases short and J 3 bases short, with 14 bases between. The CDR3 consists of 16 residues. The germline CDR1 and CDR2 sequences are MDHEN and SYDVKM. CDR3 protein: CASSLVSGTHYNEQFF. The CDR3 DNA sequence: TGTGCCAGCAGTTTAGTCTCCGGGACTCACTACAATGAGCAGTTCTTC. Full variable domain (outside the CDR3, taken from reference TRBV28 and TRBJ2-1): DVKVTQSSRYLVKRTGEKVFLECVQDMDHENMFWYRQDPGLGLRLIYFSYDVKMKEKGDIPEGYSVSREKKERFSLILESASTNQTSMYLCASSLVSGTHYNEQFFGPGTRLTVL.